The 14 T cell receptor beta chains below all came from one sample that was sequenced in a study of circulating and synovial CD4+ cells in juvenile arthritis. The protocol was immunoSEQ multiplex PCR, while the TCRdb copy is restricted to in-frame clones and leaves out a portion. The data hold 30,000 to 35,000 clones, with about 95% observed a single time. The sample was CD4+ T cells from blood. Receptors originate from a human donor with juvenile idiopathic arthritis.

The J gene is TRBJ2-1, the V gene TRBV21-1; TRBD2 is the table's D call and was not checked against the DNA. TRBV21-1 is noted as a pseudogene. CDR3 length equals 19 residues. The CDR3 here is CASSKEGLGLAEYYNEQFF. CDR3 coding DNA: TGTGCCAGCAGCAAAGAGGGGCTAGGACTAGCGGAATACTACAATGAGCAGTTCTTC.

The gene calls are TRBV7-2 and TRBJ2-3, with D possibly TRBD2 on 7 matching bases. The CDR3 runs 15 residues. CDR1 and CDR2 from the germline V gene are SGHTA and FQGNSA. V was shortened by 0 bases and J by 4 bases, with 11 bases between the two germline ends. CDR3 amino acids: CASSLAGGRADTQYF. In DNA, the CDR3 is TGTGCCAGCAGCTTAGCAGGGGGGAGGGCAGATACGCAGTATTTT.

The CDR3 nucleotides are TGTGCCAGCAGCATCCGGGACAGGGGGTATACTGAAGCTTTCTTT. Its translation: CASSIRDRGYTEAFF. This chain joins TRBV5-6 and TRBJ1-1; 11 positions match TRBD1. V shed 4 bases, J shed 5 bases, and the junction held 7 bases outside the gene matches. The length of the CDR3 is 15 residues. Germline assignment: CDR1 SGHDT and CDR2 YYEEEE.

This chain uses TRBV7-2 with TRBJ2-5, with 9 bases that match TRBD2. V lost 5 bases to trimming and J lost 0 bases; unmatched junction nucleotides: 4. CDR3 length: 15 residues. Germline V gives CDR1 SGHTA, CDR2 FQGNSA. The DNA of the CDR3 is TGTGCCAGCAGCCCACAGCGGGGGGACCAAGAGACCCAGTACTTC. This translates into CASSPQRGDQETQYF.

The V call is TRBV14, the J call TRBJ1-2, with 7 nucleotides matching TRBD1. Germline-derived CDR1 and CDR2 are SGHDN and FVKESK. The CDR3 runs to 12 residues. Trimming took 4 bases from V and 8 from J; bases not matched to a gene: 4. DNA for the CDR3: TGTGCCAGCAGCCGACAGGGTCCGGGCTACACCTTC. Translation: CASSRQGPGYTF.

The V gene is TRBV12-5, the J gene TRBJ1-1, with D tentatively TRBD1 (5 bases). CDR1 LGHNT and CDR2 FRNRAP come from the germline V gene. V shed 2 bases and J shed 7 bases, with 14 bases lying between them. The CDR3 is 14 amino acids. The CDR3 sequence: CASGLLGRAGEAFF. DNA for the CDR3: TGTGCTAGTGGTTTGCTGGGCAGGGCTGGTGAAGCTTTCTTT.

This chain uses TRBV5-3 with TRBJ2-3, with a tentative D call TRBD1 (6 bases). TRBV5-3 is an open reading frame whose function is uncertain. The CDR3 is 13 amino acids. Trimming stripped 6 bases from V and 4 bases from J, with 12 bases between. The CDR3 reads CARNRDPPDTQYF. The DNA for the CDR3 is TGTGCCAGAAACAGGGATCCCCCAGATACGCAGTATTTT.

The chain recombines TRBV6-1 with TRBJ1-1; no firm D call. Per the germline V gene, CDR1 is MNHNS and CDR2 is SASEGT. CDR3 length: 14 amino acids. V was clipped by 6 bases and J by 1 base, with 12 bases between them. The CDR3 is CASSLLGRNTEAFF. The CDR3 DNA sequence: TGTGCCAGCAGCCTTTTAGGGAGGAACACTGAAGCTTTCTTT.

The chain links TRBV9 to TRBJ2-1; 7 bases are a match to TRBD1. This CDR3 is 17 amino acids long. CDR1 and CDR2 from the germline V gene are SGDLS and YYNGEE. J was trimmed by 8 bases and V by 2 bases; bases with no gene match: 16. CDR3 amino acids: CASSVWVGTDDTHEQFF. The CDR3 nucleotides are TGTGCCAGCAGCGTGTGGGTCGGGACAGACGATACACATGAGCAGTTCTTC.

This chain uses TRBV30 with TRBJ1-1; 8 positions agree with TRBD1. V was clipped by 5 bases and J by 5 bases; unmatched bases: 16. Germline V gene data show CDR1 as GTSNPN and CDR2 as SVGIG (reference sequence). The CDR3 sequence is 16 residues long. CDR3 residues: CAWGSIFQGAGTEAFF. Here the CDR3 DNA reads TGTGCCTGGGGAAGTATTTTTCAGGGGGCCGGGACTGAAGCTTTCTTT.

The gene calls are TRBV15 and TRBJ2-3; D not resolved. V was pared by 2 bases and J by 5 bases, with 5 bases between. The CDR3 contains 12 residues. Per the germline V gene, CDR1 is LNHNV and CDR2 is YYDKDF (reference sequence). Written as DNA, the CDR3 is TGTGCCACCAGCAGACGCAGAGATACGCAGTATTTT. Its protein product is CATSRRRDTQYF.

This sequence joins TRBV5-1 and TRBJ1-1; tentative D call: TRBD1 (6 bases). V dropped 6 bases and J dropped 6 bases, with 21 bases sitting between them. The CDR3 has 15 amino acids. The germline V gene encodes CDR1 SGHRS and CDR2 YFSETQ. This CDR3 reads CASTSGDNGQPEAFF. The CDR3 DNA reads TGCGCCAGCACGAGCGGGGATAACGGACAGCCTGAAGCTTTCTTT.

The chain joins TRBV28 to TRBJ1-4, with D perhaps matching TRBD1 (5 bases). This CDR3 is 14 amino acids long. Between the trimmed V and J ends, which lost 5 bases and 7 bases, there was a span of 14 bases. Per germline, CDR1 MDHEN and CDR2 SYDVKM. The CDR3 loop reads CASSLPSGGEKLFF. The CDR3 DNA reads TGTGCCAGCAGTCTCCCGTCCGGGGGTGAAAAACTGTTTTTT. The variable domain in full, with the rest retrieved from reference TRBV28 and TRBJ1-4, is DVKVTQSSRYLVKRTGEKVFLECVQDMDHENMFWYRQDPGLGLRLIYFSYDVKMKEKGDIPEGYSVSREKKERFSLILESASTNQTSMYLCASSLPSGGEKLFFGSGTQLSVL.

This CDR3 is CASSDGQTSNQPQHF. The CDR3, as DNA: TGTGCCAGCAGTGATGGGCAGACTAGCAATCAGCCCCAGCATTTT. The chain is built from TRBV2 and TRBJ1-5; D not resolved. CDR3 length: 15 residues. V was trimmed by 3 bases and J by 0 bases, leaving 9 bases between them. The germline gives CDR1 SNHLY, CDR2 FYNNEI.